Sequencing of this TCR beta chain was carried out in a study of identical twins. TCRdb re-called the 5' RACE reads through MiXCR, storing one row per CDR3 protein. The sample records about 340,000 distinct CDR3 sequences, approximately 13% being singletons. This clonotype was seen ten or more times. Antigen unknown. Everyone who gave samples was a healthy Caucasian. Regarding the study as a whole: Within twin pairs, the out-of-frame alpha sequences they shared showed excess low generation probability. The presence of invariant MAIT and iNKT cells could partly confound analyses of zero-insertion sequences.

The same sample was also studied in work on yellow fever vaccine responses in identical twins.

The TCR was taken from a woman in her late teens or twenties in good health. Specimen: CD8+ T cells sorted from blood.

The CDR3 sequence is CASSYGQGAETQYF. The CDR3 bases are TGTGCCAGCAGCTACGGACAGGGGGCAGAGACCCAGTACTTC. V gene TRBV9 combines with J gene TRBJ2-5; 11 nucleotides match TRBD1. The V gene's germline CDR1 is SGDLS and CDR2 YYNGEE. The CDR3 is 14 residues long. Losses at the gene ends were 4 bases for V and 4 bases for J; bases not matched to a gene: 3.